The 20 T cell receptor beta chains reported below all come from one sample, sequenced in a study of T cell responses to AZD1222 COVID-19 vaccine. Generated by immunoSEQ multiplex PCR, the TCRdb table keeps only in-frame clones and is missing some. The sample has some 150,000 clones, around nine tenths seen once. The source material was peripheral blood, sampled on day 0 of MenACWY control vaccination. Receptor source: an adult in good health.

This rearrangement joins TRBV24-1 to TRBJ2-6; D might be TRBD1 (6 bases). Germline lookup yields CDR1 KGHDR and CDR2 SFDVKD. The CDR3 has 16 residues. V lost 1 base to trimming and J lost 7 bases, with 13 bases between them. CDR3 bases: TGTGCCACCAGTGATTTTCGTCAGGGGAGAGCCAACGTCCTGACTTTC. Encoded protein: CATSDFRQGRANVLTF.

V usage is TRBV5-1 and J usage is TRBJ1-1; D ambiguous. Germline V gene lookup returns CDR1 SGHRS and CDR2 YFSETQ. Trimming stripped 4 bases from V and 3 bases from J, with 13 bases between. This CDR3 has 14 residues. The CDR3 DNA reads as TGCGCCAGCAGCCCGGCCTATAGTGACACTGAAGCTTTCTTT. It translates to CASSPAYSDTEAFF. Filled out from reference TRBV5-1 and TRBJ1-1, the complete variable domain reads KAGVTQTPRYLIKTRGQQVTLSCSPISGHRSVSWYQQTPGQGLQFLFEYFSETQRNKGNFPGRFSGRQFSNSRSEMNVSTLELGDSALYLCASSPAYSDTEAFFGQGTRLTVV.

The gene calls are TRBV19 and TRBJ1-2; maybe TRBD1 (6 bases). Germline CDR1 is LNHDA and CDR2 is SQIVND (reference sequence). The length of the CDR3 is 15 residues. V lost 3 bases to trimming and J lost 3 bases, with 14 bases between them. The CDR3 region is CASSIPDSRDYGYTF. The CDR3 DNA sequence: TGTGCCAGTAGTATCCCGGACAGTCGGGACTATGGCTACACCTTC.

This chain uses TRBV28 with TRBJ2-7; D not resolved. Per the germline V gene, CDR1 is MDHEN and CDR2 is SYDVKM. The CDR3 runs to 11 residues. V was cut by 2 bases and J by 3 bases, with 2 bases left in between. CDR3 sequence: CASSLNYEQYF. CDR3 in DNA: TGTGCCAGCAGTTTAAACTACGAGCAGTACTTC.

V and J are TRBV6-6 and TRBJ1-1; no clear D gene. The CDR3 spans 11 residues. Trimming removed 4 bases from V and 5 bases from J, with 5 bases in between. The germline V gene has CDR1 MNHNY and CDR2 SVGAGI (reference sequence). The CDR3 is CASSSLTEAFF. Here the CDR3 DNA reads TGTGCCAGCAGTTCCCTAACTGAAGCTTTCTTT.

The V call is TRBV6-5, the J call TRBJ1-1; D is ambiguous. This CDR3 has 16 residues. V lost 0 bases and J lost 2, with 13 bases in between. Germline-derived CDR1 and CDR2 are MNHEY and SVGAGI. CDR3 sequence: CASSYSIVSGNTEAFF. The CDR3 DNA reads TGTGCCAGCAGTTACTCGATCGTTTCGGGAAACACTGAAGCTTTCTTT.

The chain employs TRBV3-1 (or the pseudogene TRBV3-2) and TRBJ2-7, with a weak D call TRBD2 (6 bases). V was pared by 1 base and J by 4 bases, with 11 bases between. Looked up from germline, CDR1 is LGHDT and CDR2 is YNNKEL (reference sequence). This CDR3 comprises 14 residues. The CDR3 here is CASSQGLDLYEQYF. Here the CDR3 DNA reads TGTGCCAGCAGCCAAGGACTAGACCTTTACGAGCAGTACTTC.

This clone turned up a few times. The chain is built from TRBV11-3 and TRBJ1-5; D possibly corresponds to TRBD1 (5 bases). CDR3 length: 16 amino acids. The V end was cut by 4 bases, the J end by 7 bases, with 20 bases between. The germline gives CDR1 SGHNT, CDR2 YENEEA. This CDR3 is CASSSCRGRAEQPQHF. In DNA, the CDR3 is TGTGCCAGCAGCTCCTGCCGCGGCAGGGCAGAACAGCCCCAGCATTTT.

The J gene is TRBJ2-2, the V gene TRBV6-5, with a tentative D call TRBD1 (7 bases). V lost 4 bases, J lost 4 bases, and 13 bases lay in between. The CDR3 loop spans 15 amino acids. CDR1 and CDR2 from the germline V gene are MNHEY and SVGAGI. This CDR3 is CASSSEGAGTGELFF. In nucleotides, the CDR3 is TGTGCCAGCAGTTCGGAGGGGGCTGGCACCGGGGAGCTGTTTTTT.

The chain couples TRBV5-1 to TRBJ2-5, with 10 bases aligning to TRBD1. This CDR3 has 16 residues. V dropped 3 bases and J dropped 5; count of bases not matched to a gene: 10. Germline V gene data show CDR1 as SGHRS and CDR2 as YFSETQ. The CDR3 sequence is CASSYGQGVVRETQYF. CDR3 coding DNA: TGCGCCAGCAGCTACGGACAGGGGGTGGTCCGTGAGACCCAGTACTTC.

This rearrangement joins TRBV5-1 to TRBJ1-2; 10 bases line up with TRBD1. V lost 4 bases to trimming and J lost 6 bases; unmatched junction nucleotides: 3. The CDR3 sequence is 13 residues long. Germline lookup yields CDR1 SGHRS and CDR2 YFSETQ. The CDR3: CASSLGTGDGYTF. In DNA, the CDR3 is TGCGCCAGCAGCCTAGGGACAGGGGATGGCTACACCTTC.

The chain carries TRBV5-1 and TRBJ1-4, with TRBD1 identical over 9 bases. CDR3 length: 14 residues. Germline V gives CDR1 SGHRS, CDR2 YFSETQ. V was clipped by 2 bases and J by 8 bases; unmatched bases: 4. CDR3: CASSFGQGREKLFF. The CDR3 DNA reads as TGCGCCAGCAGCTTCGGACAGGGGAGGGAAAAACTGTTTTTT. Filled out from reference TRBV5-1 and TRBJ1-4, the complete variable domain reads KAGVTQTPRYLIKTRGQQVTLSCSPISGHRSVSWYQQTPGQGLQFLFEYFSETQRNKGNFPGRFSGRQFSNSRSEMNVSTLELGDSALYLCASSFGQGREKLFFGSGTQLSVL.

The V call is TRBV14, the J call TRBJ1-6; D ambiguous. CDR1 and CDR2 from the germline V gene are SGHDN and FVKESK. Between the trimmed V and J ends, which lost 4 bases and 9 bases, there was a span of 19 bases. This CDR3 region has 16 residues. CDR3 sequence reads: CASSRHLSGVSSPLHF. The DNA of the CDR3 is TGTGCCAGCAGCCGTCACTTATCGGGTGTTAGTTCACCCCTCCACTTT.

This clone was found once. CDR3 loop: CASKRRTGGSANYGYTF. CDR3 nucleotide sequence: TGTGCCAGTAAAAGGAGGACAGGGGGCTCAGCTAACTATGGCTACACCTTC. The V and J genes are TRBV19 and TRBJ1-2, with 11 positions matching TRBD1. The V segment lost 7 bases and the J segment 0 bases; nucleotides outside the gene matches: 10. CDR3 length: 17 residues. Germline CDR1 is LNHDA and CDR2 is SQIVND (reference sequence).

The CDR3 DNA is TGTGCCAGCAGTTACTCGAGAAGCCCCAATCAGCCCCAGCATTTT. This translates into CASSYSRSPNQPQHF. V usage is TRBV6-5 and J usage is TRBJ1-5, with unresolved D. The CDR3 covers 15 residues. The germline gives CDR1 MNHEY, CDR2 SVGAGI. The ends were cut back, 0 bases at V and 3 bases at J, with 9 bases in the middle.

V gene TRBV7-9 combines with J gene TRBJ1-2, with 8 bases that match TRBD1. The length of the CDR3 is 12 residues. From germline, CDR1 is SEHNR and CDR2 FQNEAQ (reference sequence). Trimming at V came to 3 bases and at J to 8 bases, leaving 2 bases not matched to a gene. The CDR3 nucleotides read TGTGCCAGCAGCTTGACAGGGGACGGCTACACCTTC. Protein sequence: CASSLTGDGYTF.

This clone was recorded only once. J is TRBJ2-2 and V is TRBV28; no firm D call. CDR3 length: 11 amino acids. CDR1 and CDR2 from the germline V gene are MDHEN and SYDVKM. Trimming pared 3 bases from V and 7 bases from J, leaving 3 bases between. The chain's CDR3 is CASSFVGELFF. CDR3 sequence (DNA): TGTGCCAGCAGTTTTGTCGGGGAGCTGTTTTTT.

The rearrangement uses TRBV12-3 or TRBV12-4 and TRBJ1-1; TRBD1 matches 9 bases. J gave up 10 bases and V 4 bases, and 4 bases lay outside the gene matches. The CDR3 is 12 amino acids. The CDR3 loop is CASSSPGQGAFF. In DNA, the CDR3 is TGTGCCAGCAGTTCTCCGGGACAGGGAGCTTTCTTT.

The rearrangement uses TRBV30 and TRBJ1-3; D might be TRBD1 (6 bases). The V end was cut by 7 bases, the J end by 2 bases, with 9 bases between. This CDR3 contains 12 residues. Germline CDR1 GTSNPN, CDR2 SVGIG (reference sequence). The CDR3 nucleotides read TGTGCCTTTAGACAGGCTGGAAACACCATATATTTT. As protein: CAFRQAGNTIYF.

J is TRBJ2-7 and V is TRBV18; the match to TRBD2 covers 9 bases. Germline CDR1 reads KGHSH; CDR2 reads LQKENI. This CDR3 spans 14 amino acids. Germline trimming cut 5 bases from V and 2 bases from J; bases unmatched to any gene: 4. This chain's CDR3 is CASSTSSGAYEQYF. The CDR3 DNA reads as TGTGCCAGCTCAACCTCTAGCGGGGCCTACGAGCAGTACTTC.